This TCR beta chain was captured in a study of identical twins. MiXCR, applied by TCRdb to the 5' RACE reads, yields one record per CDR3 protein. This table holds more than 200,000 distinct CDR3 sequences, roughly 9.4% found once. Germline V gives CDR1 DFQATT, CDR2 SNEGSKA (reference sequence). CDR3 size: 15 residues. V lost 6 bases and J 0 bases, leaving 12 bases between the germline ends. Healthy Caucasians alone served as donors. This clonotype is classed as medium-sized. The sequencing input was memory (CD45RO+) T cells sorted from blood. This chain links TRBV20-1 with TRBJ2-6; D is possibly TRBD2 (5 bases). This TCR came from a woman aged 18-35 years in good health. Here the CDR3 reads CSAPDWGSGANVLTF. The CDR3 DNA reads TGCAGTGCCCCGGACTGGGGCTCTGGGGCCAACGTCCTGACTTTC.